The 8 T cell receptor beta chains listed next were all sequenced from one sample in a study of a mutant IDH1 vaccine in newly diagnosed glioma. No antigen is known for these receptors. Profiling relied on immunoSEQ multiplex PCR, and the TCRdb table lists in-frame clones only, not all of them. The sample has 49,000 or so clones; approximately 78% are singletons. As to time point: week 5, during vaccination. With topical imiquimod, each dose of the vaccine consisted of 300 ug of mutant IDH1 20-mer peptide. The sequencing here drew on PBMCs, taken from a glioma patient whose treatment included an IDH1 peptide vaccine. These receptors came from a woman aged 40 to 49 with glioma.

The V gene is TRBV18, the J gene TRBJ2-6; 8 positions match TRBD1. V dropped 5 bases and J dropped 6; count of bases not matched to a gene: 6. CDR3 length equals 15 residues. Germline V gene data show CDR1 as KGHSH and CDR2 as LQKENI. The chain's CDR3 is CASSATGGSANVLTF. The DNA of the CDR3 is TGTGCCAGCTCAGCAACAGGGGGATCGGCCAACGTCCTGACTTTC.

This clone was seen a handful of times. The chain employs TRBV29-1 and TRBJ1-1; D gene ambiguous. Germline V gene lookup returns CDR1 SQVTM and CDR2 ANQGSEA. There are 11 residues in the CDR3. Trimming pared 2 bases from V and 8 bases from J, leaving 9 bases between. The CDR3 protein is CSVEMRREAFF. CDR3 nucleotide sequence: TGCAGCGTTGAAATGAGGCGGGAAGCTTTCTTT.

This clone occurred once. This chain connects TRBV2 to TRBJ2-7; 7 bases align to TRBD2. With 7 bases clipped from V and 4 bases from J, the junction kept 10 bases outside the gene matches. The CDR3 extends over 14 amino acids. CDR1 and CDR2 from the germline V gene are SNHLY and FYNNEI. This CDR3 reads CASKRAGEKYEQYF. The CDR3 nucleotides read TGTGCCAGCAAAAGGGCGGGGGAGAAATACGAGCAGTACTTC.

The chain joins TRBV30 to TRBJ2-7; possibly TRBD2 for D (7 bases). V was cut by 1 base and J by 4 bases, with 11 bases left in between. This CDR3 has 13 residues. Germline assignment: CDR1 GTSNPN and CDR2 SVGIG (reference sequence). CDR3 protein: CAWSGGGQYEQYF. In DNA form, the CDR3 reads TGTGCCTGGAGTGGCGGGGGACAATACGAGCAGTACTTC.

The genes are TRBV9 and TRBJ1-1, with D possibly being TRBD1 (6 bases). The CDR3 is 11 residues long. CDR1 SGDLS and CDR2 YYNGEE come from the germline V gene. V lost 8 bases to trimming and J lost 3 bases, with 8 bases between them. DNA for the CDR3: TGTGCCAGTAAGGGGGACACTGAAGCTTTCTTT. It specifies CASKGDTEAFF. Filled out from reference TRBV9 and TRBJ1-1, the complete variable domain reads DSGVTQTPKHLITATGQRVTLRCSPRSGDLSVYWYQQSLDQGLQFLIQYYNGEERAKGNILERFSAQQFPDLHSELNLSSLELGDSALYFCASKGDTEAFFGQGTRLTVV.

The rearrangement uses TRBV27 and TRBJ2-7, with D perhaps TRBD1 (5 bases). Germline CDR1 is MNHEY and CDR2 is SMNVEV (reference sequence). This CDR3 is built from 11 residues. Trimming shortened V by 3 bases and J by 5 bases, and 5 bases separated the two germline ends. The CDR3 coding sequence is TGTGCCAGCAGTTTGGGGCACGAGCAGTACTTC. Protein: CASSLGHEQYF.

V usage is TRBV5-4 and J usage is TRBJ1-5; D is unclear. Germline CDR1 and CDR2: SGHNT and YYREEE (reference sequence). Trimming removed 0 bases from V and 1 base from J, with 8 bases in between. CDR3 size: 15 residues. Here the CDR3 reads CASSLGGRSNQPQHF. In DNA form, the CDR3 reads TGTGCCAGCAGCTTGGGAGGCCGGAGCAATCAGCCCCAGCATTTT. The variable domain in full, with the rest retrieved from reference TRBV5-4 and TRBJ1-5, is ETGVTQSPTHLIKTRGQQVTLRCSSQSGHNTVSWYQQALGQGPQFIFQYYREEENGRGNFPPRFSGLQFPNYSSELNVNALELDDSALYLCASSLGGRSNQPQHFGDGTRLSIL.

This clone was detected only once. The J gene is TRBJ2-3, the V gene TRBV29-1; no definite D call. V was cut by 3 bases and J by 2 bases, with 15 bases left in between. Per germline, CDR1 SQVTM and CDR2 ANQGSEA. The CDR3 runs 15 residues. CDR3 coding DNA: TGCAGCGTTGATGTCCAGTCGTCCAACACAGATACGCAGTATTTT. The encoded protein is CSVDVQSSNTDTQYF.